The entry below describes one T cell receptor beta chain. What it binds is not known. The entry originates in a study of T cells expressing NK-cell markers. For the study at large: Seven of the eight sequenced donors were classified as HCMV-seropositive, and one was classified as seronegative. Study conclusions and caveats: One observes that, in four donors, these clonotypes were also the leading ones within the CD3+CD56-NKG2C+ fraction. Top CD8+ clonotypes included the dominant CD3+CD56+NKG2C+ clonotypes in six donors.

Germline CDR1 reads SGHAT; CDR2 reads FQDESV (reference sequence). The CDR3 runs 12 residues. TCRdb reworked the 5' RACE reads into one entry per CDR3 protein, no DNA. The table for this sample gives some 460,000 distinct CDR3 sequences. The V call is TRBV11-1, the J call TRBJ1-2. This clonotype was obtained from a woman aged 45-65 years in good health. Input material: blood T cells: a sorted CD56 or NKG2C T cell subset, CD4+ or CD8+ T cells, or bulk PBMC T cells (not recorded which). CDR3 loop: CASSTTLYGYTF.